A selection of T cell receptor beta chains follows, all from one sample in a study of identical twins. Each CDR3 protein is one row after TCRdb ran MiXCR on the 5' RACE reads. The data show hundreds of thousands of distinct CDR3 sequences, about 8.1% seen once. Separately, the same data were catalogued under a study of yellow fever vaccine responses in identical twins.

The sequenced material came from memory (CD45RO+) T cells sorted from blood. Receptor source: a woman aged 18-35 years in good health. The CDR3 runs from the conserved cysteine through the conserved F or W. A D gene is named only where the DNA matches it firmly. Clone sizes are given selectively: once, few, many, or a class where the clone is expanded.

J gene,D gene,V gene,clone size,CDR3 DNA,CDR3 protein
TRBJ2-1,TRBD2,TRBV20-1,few,TGCAGTGCCAGAGATCCCCGCGGGGGGGGTACGGGCAATGAGCAGTTCTTC,CSARDPRGGGTGNEQFF
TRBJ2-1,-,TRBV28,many,TGTGCCAGCAGTTTATACCTGGGCAATGAGCAGTTCTTC,CASSLYLGNEQFF
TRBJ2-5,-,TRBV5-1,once,TGCGCCAGCAGCGCCGCAGGGATTTGGGAGACCCAGTACTTC,CASSAAGIWETQYF
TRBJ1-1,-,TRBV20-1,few,TGCAGTGCCACGACAGTAATGAACACTGAAGCTTTCTTT,CSATTVMNTEAFF
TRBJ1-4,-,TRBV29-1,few,TGCAGCGTTGAAGTCTCAGGGTTGGGTGAAAAACTGTTTTTT,CSVEVSGLGEKLFF
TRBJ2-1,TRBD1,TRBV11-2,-,TGTGCCAGCAGCTTAACAACCGTCAGGACAGGGAGAAACAATGAGCAGTTCTTC,CASSLTTVRTGRNNEQFF
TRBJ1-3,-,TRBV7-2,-,TGTGCCAGCAGCTCGGGGTCTGGGGGAAACACCATATATTTT,CASSSGSGGNTIYF
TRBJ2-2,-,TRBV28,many,TGTGCCAGCACGGAGGGAGGCACCGGGGAGCTGTTTTTT,CASTEGGTGELFF
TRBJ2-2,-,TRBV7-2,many,TGTGCCAGCAGCCTCAGACCCCGCGGGACCGGGGAGCTGTTTTTT,CASSLRPRGTGELFF
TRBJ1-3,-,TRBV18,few,TGTGCCAGCTCACCACCAGGTTATAACTCTGGAAACACCATATATTTT,CASSPPGYNSGNTIYF
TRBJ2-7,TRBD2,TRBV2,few,TGTGCCAGCAGAGCGGGACTAGCGGGTTCCTACGAGCAGTACTTC,CASRAGLAGSYEQYF
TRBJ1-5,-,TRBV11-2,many,TGTGCCAGCAGCTCCCAGGACACCAATCAGCCCCAGCATTTT,CASSSQDTNQPQHF
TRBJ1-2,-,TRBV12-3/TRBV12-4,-,TGTGCCAGCAGTTCCCGGACAAGGGGGGAGTCTTATGGCTACACCTTC,CASSSRTRGESYGYTF
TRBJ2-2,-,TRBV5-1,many,TGCGCCAGCAGCTTTAATTTGGCTAGCGCCGGGGAGCTGTTTTTT,CASSFNLASAGELFF
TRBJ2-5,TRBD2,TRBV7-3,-,TGTGCCAGCAGCTTGACAGCGGGAGGGCCAGAGACCCAGTACTTC,CASSLTAGGPETQYF
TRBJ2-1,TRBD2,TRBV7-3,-,TGTGCCAGCAGCCCCGGACTAGCGGGAGGGTGGGATGAGCAGTTCTTC,CASSPGLAGGWDEQFF
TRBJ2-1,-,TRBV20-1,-,TGCAGTGCTAACTCAGCGAGAACCTACAATGAGCAGTTCTTC,CSANSARTYNEQFF
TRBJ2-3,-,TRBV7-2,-,TGTGCCAGCAGCCTCCCAGGGCTAGGTGTTGGCACAGATACGCAGTATTTT,CASSLPGLGVGTDTQYF
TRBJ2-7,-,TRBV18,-,TGTGCCAGCTCACCGGAGGGGGGGGCCTACGAGCAGTACTTC,CASSPEGGAYEQYF
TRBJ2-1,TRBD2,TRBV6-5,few,TGTGCCAGCAGTTACCCGACTAGCGGGAGGGGGGGTGAGCAGTTCTTC,CASSYPTSGRGGEQFF
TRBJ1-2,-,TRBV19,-,TGTGCCAGTAGAGGTTTGGAATATGGCTACACCTTC,CASRGLEYGYTF
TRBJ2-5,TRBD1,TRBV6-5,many,TGTGCCAGCAGTTACTCGGTGGACAGGGTCAGGGAAGAGACCCAGTACTTC,CASSYSVDRVREETQYF
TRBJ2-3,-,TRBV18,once,TGTGCCAGCTCACCAATTAACGGTGTGAAGGCAAAAACGAGCAGATCTTCCACAGATACGCAGTATTTT,CASSPINGVKAKTSRSSTDTQYF
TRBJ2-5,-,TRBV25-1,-,TGTGCCAGCAGTGAATCGGGCAGGGGCGAGACCCAGTACTTC,CASSESGRGETQYF
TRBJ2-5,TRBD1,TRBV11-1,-,TGTGCCAGCAGCCGACGCGAACGCATGCCAGGGGGACAAGAGACCCAGTACTTC,CASSRRERMPGGQETQYF
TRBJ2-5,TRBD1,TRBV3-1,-,TGTGCCAGCAGCCAAGCGACAGGGGGCTTCGAGACCCAGTACTTC,CASSQATGGFETQYF
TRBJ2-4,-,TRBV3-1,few,TGTGCCAGCAGCCAAGTATTATGGGGAACCCGAAACATTCAGTACTTC,CASSQVLWGTRNIQYF
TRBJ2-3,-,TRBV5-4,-,TGTTCCAGCAGCCAAACGACCCTCGCACGCGCAGATACGCAGTATTTT,CSSSQTTLARADTQYF
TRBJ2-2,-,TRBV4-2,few,TGTGCCAGCAGCCAACGGGGACAACCGAACACCGGGGAGCTGTTTTTT,CASSQRGQPNTGELFF
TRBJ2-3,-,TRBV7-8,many,TGTGCCAGCAGCTTTGGACAGCAGGCCGATACGCAGTATTTT,CASSFGQQADTQYF
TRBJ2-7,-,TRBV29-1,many,TGCAGCGTTGGGGGTAGCTCCTACGAGCAGTACTTC,CSVGGSSYEQYF
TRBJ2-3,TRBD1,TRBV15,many,TGTGCCACCAGCAGAGGAGGGGGCTTCACAGATACGCAGTATTTT,CATSRGGGFTDTQYF
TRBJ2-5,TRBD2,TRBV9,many,TGTGCCAGCAGCGTTCTTCCGGGACTAGCGGGGGGATTCGTCCAAGAGACCCAGTACTTC,CASSVLPGLAGGFVQETQYF
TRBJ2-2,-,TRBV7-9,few,TGTGCCAGCAATGCAGTCAGGCACACCGGGGAGCTGTTTTTT,CASNAVRHTGELFF
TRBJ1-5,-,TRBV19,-,TGTGCCAGTACGGACAGCTTCAATCAGCCCCAGCATTTT,CASTDSFNQPQHF
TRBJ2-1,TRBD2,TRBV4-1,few,TGCGCCAGCACCCTAGCGGGGACGACCTACAATGAGCAGTTCTTC,CASTLAGTTYNEQFF
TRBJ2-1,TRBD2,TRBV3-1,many,TGTGCCAGCAGCCAAGAGGTAGCGGGAGTTGAGCAGTTCTTC,CASSQEVAGVEQFF
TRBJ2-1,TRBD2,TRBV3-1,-,TGTGCCAGCAGCCAAGATTGGGGGGGGACCCTTTCCTACAATGAGCAGTTCTTC,CASSQDWGGTLSYNEQFF
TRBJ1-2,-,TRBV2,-,TGTGCCAGTAAAGAGAGGGGCCCTTCTAACTATGGCTACACCTTC,CASKERGPSNYGYTF
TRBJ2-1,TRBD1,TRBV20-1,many,TGCAGTGCTAGAGATAGACAGGGATCCTACAATGAGCAGTTCTTC,CSARDRQGSYNEQFF
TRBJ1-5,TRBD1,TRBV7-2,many,TGTGCCAGCAGCCCCACGTACAGGGGCGGCAATCAGCCCCAGCATTTT,CASSPTYRGGNQPQHF
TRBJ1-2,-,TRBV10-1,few,TGCGCCAGCAGTGATCAGGGCAGCCAATACTTC,CASSDQGSQYF
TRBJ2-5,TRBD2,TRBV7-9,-,TGTGCCAGCAGCTGGGGGAGGGGAACCCAAGAGACCCAGTACTTC,CASSWGRGTQETQYF
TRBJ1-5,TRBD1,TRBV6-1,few,TGTGCCAGCAGTGACAGGGGGCATGGCAATCAGCCCCAGCATTTT,CASSDRGHGNQPQHF
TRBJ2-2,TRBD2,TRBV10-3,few,TGTGCCATCATGAGGGATCGGGAGCGGGAGTTCACCGGGGAGCTGTTTTTT,CAIMRDREREFTGELFF
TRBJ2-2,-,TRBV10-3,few,TGTGCCATCAGCTCCGGGACGGTGAACACCGGGGAGCTGTTTTTT,CAISSGTVNTGELFF
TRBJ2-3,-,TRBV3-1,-,TGTGCCAGCAGTTGGGCCTTAAGGGATACGCAGTATTTT,CASSWALRDTQYF
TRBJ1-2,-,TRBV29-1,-,TGCAGCGTTGCTAACTATGGCTACACCTTC,CSVANYGYTF
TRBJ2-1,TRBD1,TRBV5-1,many,TGCGCCAGCAGCCGGGACAGGGGAGATGATGAGCAGTTCTTC,CASSRDRGDDEQFF
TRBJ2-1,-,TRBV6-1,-,TGTGCCAGCACCGTCACGACTAGCTCCTACAATGAGCAGTTCTTC,CASTVTTSSYNEQFF
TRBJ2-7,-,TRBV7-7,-,TGTGCCAGCAGCTTATTGCGGGATGGCCACGAGCAGTACTTC,CASSLLRDGHEQYF
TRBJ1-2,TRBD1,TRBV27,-,TGTGCCAGCAGTCCGGGACAGGGAAATAGCTATGGCTACACCTTC,CASSPGQGNSYGYTF
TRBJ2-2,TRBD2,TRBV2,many,TGTGCCAGCGCGACTAGCGGGAGGGTCACCGGGGAGCTGTTTTTT,CASATSGRVTGELFF